The 9 T cell receptor beta chains given below trace back to one sample, sequenced in a study of shared clonotypes between healthy human individuals. Clones were read by immunoSEQ multiplex PCR, and TCRdb kept only the in-frame ones, dropping some. The sample has 2.3 million or so clones, approximately 95% seen once. Sequencing was carried out using naive CD4+ T cells from PBMCs. The sample's subset: CD45RA+ positively selected. Source of these receptors: a young man in good health. Some clones in this sample may be carry-over from other donors' samples.

With regard to this clone: Other DNA sequences within the sample encode an identical CDR3. The chain couples TRBV28 to TRBJ2-1; 9 bases line up with TRBD2. The CDR3 is 15 residues long. Germline values: CDR1 MDHEN, CDR2 SYDVKM. V lost 5 bases to trimming and J lost 4 bases; unmatched junction nucleotides: 6. CDR3 sequence reads: CASSETSGPYNEQFF. The CDR3 nucleotides read TGTGCCAGCAGTGAAACTAGCGGGCCTTACAATGAGCAGTTCTTC.

To note about this clone: This same CDR3 is encoded by further DNA sequences in the sample. This chain uses TRBV29-1 with TRBJ1-1, with 7 bases identical to TRBD1. The CDR3 is 13 amino acids. Germline CDR1 SQVTM, CDR2 ANQGSEA. V trimming: 6 bases; J trimming: 1 base; junction bases outside the gene matches: 5. The CDR3 spells CSVRGQPNTEAFF. CDR3 nucleotide sequence: TGCAGCGTCCGGGGACAGCCGAACACTGAAGCTTTCTTT.

V usage is TRBV19 and J usage is TRBJ2-6; TRBD1 or TRBD2 may be the D gene (5 bases each). The CDR3 consists of 18 residues. The ends were cut back, 5 bases at V and 0 bases at J, with 17 bases in the middle. Per germline, CDR1 LNHDA and CDR2 SQIVND (reference sequence). The CDR3 spells CASSPPPGRASGANVLTF. Here the CDR3 DNA reads TGTGCCAGTAGTCCACCCCCGGGACGGGCCTCTGGGGCCAACGTCCTGACTTTC. Full variable domain (rest looked up from reference TRBV19 and TRBJ2-6): DGGITQSPKYLFRKEGQNVTLSCEQNLNHDAMYWYRQDPGQGLRLIYYSQIVNDFQKGDIAEGYSVSREKKESFPLTVTSAQKNPTAFYLCASSPPPGRASGANVLTFGAGSRLTVL.

Regarding this clone: This CDR3 is also generated by other DNA sequences in the sample. The rearrangement links TRBV28 to TRBJ1-2; 7 nucleotides agree with TRBD1. The J segment lost 8 bases and the V segment lost 4 bases, leaving 4 bases of the junction unmatched. The germline gives CDR1 MDHEN, CDR2 SYDVKM. The CDR3 runs to 12 residues. The CDR3 bases are TGTGCCAGCAGTTCGGACAGGAGAGGCTACACCTTC. This codes for CASSSDRRGYTF.

As for this clone: The sample has other DNA sequences that encode this CDR3 too. This chain links TRBV18 with TRBJ2-7; 9 nucleotides line up with TRBD2. With V trimmed by 6 bases and J by 7 bases, 10 bases remained unmatched. From germline, CDR1 is KGHSH and CDR2 LQKENI. The CDR3 sequence is 14 residues long. The CDR3 DNA reads as TGTGCCAGCTCGCCGACTAGCGGCTCCGGGGAGCAGTACTTC. This encodes CASSPTSGSGEQYF.

This chain joins TRBV5-4 and TRBJ1-1; 8 nucleotides match TRBD1. This CDR3 is built from 15 residues. Trimming cost V 0 bases and J 6 bases; bases outside gene matches: 7. In germline, CDR1 is SGHNT, CDR2 YYREEE (reference sequence). CDR3 sequence: CASSLGGQGSPEAFF. CDR3 coding DNA: TGTGCCAGCAGCTTGGGTGGACAGGGTTCCCCTGAAGCTTTCTTT.

This rearrangement joins TRBV9 to TRBJ1-2; maybe TRBD1 (6 bases). The CDR3 contains 14 residues. Between the trimmed V and J ends, which lost 4 bases and 2 bases, there was a span of 12 bases. Germline values: CDR1 SGDLS, CDR2 YYNGEE. CDR3 in amino acids: CASSSRGRNYGYTF. The CDR3 DNA reads as TGTGCCAGCAGCTCCAGGGGTAGGAACTATGGCTACACCTTC.

The sample holds one count of this clone. V is TRBV11-3 and J is TRBJ1-1; the D gene is possibly TRBD1 (5 bases). The V gene's germline CDR1 is SGHNT and CDR2 YENEEA. V lost 4 bases and J 7 bases, leaving 16 bases between the germline ends. CDR3 size: 14 residues. The CDR3 loop is CASSSTGNPGEAFF. The CDR3 DNA is TGTGCCAGCAGCTCAACAGGAAACCCGGGTGAAGCTTTCTTT.

This clone turned up a few times. V is TRBV28 and J is TRBJ1-2; D is unresolved. Between the trimmed V and J ends, which lost 6 bases and 4 bases, there was a span of 18 bases. CDR1 is MDHEN, CDR2 SYDVKM, per germline. This CDR3 contains 15 residues. The DNA for the CDR3 is TGTGCCAGCAGGTCCCCTGTAGCGGCGGGCTATGGCTACACCTTC. As protein: CASRSPVAAGYGYTF.